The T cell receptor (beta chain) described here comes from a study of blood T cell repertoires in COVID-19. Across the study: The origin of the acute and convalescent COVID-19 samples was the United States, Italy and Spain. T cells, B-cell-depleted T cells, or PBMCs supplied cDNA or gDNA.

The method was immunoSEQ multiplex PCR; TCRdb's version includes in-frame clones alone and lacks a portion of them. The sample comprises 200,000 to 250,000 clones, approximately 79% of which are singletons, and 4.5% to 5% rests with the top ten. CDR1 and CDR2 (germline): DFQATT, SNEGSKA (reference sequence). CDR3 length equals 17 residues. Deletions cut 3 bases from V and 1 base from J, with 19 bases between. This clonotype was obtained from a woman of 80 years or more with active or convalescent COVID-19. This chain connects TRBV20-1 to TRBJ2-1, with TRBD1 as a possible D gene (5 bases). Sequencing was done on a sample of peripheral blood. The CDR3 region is CSASGQGWGISYNEQFF. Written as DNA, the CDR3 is TGCAGTGCTAGTGGGCAGGGCTGGGGAATATCCTACAATGAGCAGTTCTTC.